This is a list of T cell receptor beta chains from one sample in a study of human T cells and chemical hapten exposure. Each CDR3 protein gets one entry after TCRdb re-called the RACE reads with MiXCR. Found here are some 50,000 distinct CDR3 sequences, around 4.1% of them singletons; the top ten hold about 1.6%. Input material: whole blood. The receptors come from a female donor in good health. Some clones in this sample may be carry-over from other donors' samples. Both conserved end residues are part of each CDR3. Each record gives: J gene, V gene, CDR3 length, D gene, clone size, CDR3 protein, CDR3 DNA. D genes are given only for firm matches. A row's size may be missing; if present it is once, few, many or a size class.

TRBJ2-3 | TRBV10-3 | 15 | TRBD1 | many | CAISPKGASTDTQYF | TGTGCCATCAGCCCAAAGGGGGCAAGCACAGATACGCAGTATTTT
TRBJ1-6 | TRBV20-1 | 13 | TRBD1 | many | CSATGQGNSPLHF | TGCAGTGCTACTGGACAGGGAAATTCACCCCTCCACTTT
TRBJ2-3 | TRBV4-1 | 16 | TRBD2 | many | CASSQGLAGFTDTQYF | TGCGCCAGCAGCCAAGGGCTAGCGGGCTTCACAGATACGCAGTATTTT
TRBJ2-5 | TRBV18 | 13 | NA | NA | CASSHRDQETQYF | TGTGCCAGCTCACACAGGGACCAAGAGACCCAGTACTTC
TRBJ1-4 | TRBV7-9 | 15 | NA | many | CASSLGGTLNEKLFF | TGTGCCAGCAGCTTAGGAGGGACACTGAATGAAAAACTGTTTTTT
TRBJ2-1 | TRBV19 | 13 | NA | NA | CASRAYRDNEQFF | TGTGCCAGTAGGGCCTACAGGGACAATGAGCAGTTCTTC
TRBJ2-7 | TRBV24-1 | 14 | NA | many | CATSEVWGDDEQYF | TGTGCCACCAGTGAGGTTTGGGGGGACGACGAGCAGTACTTC
TRBJ1-5 | TRBV7-2 | 15 | NA | many | CASSLEGGGNQPQHF | TGTGCCAGCAGCCTAGAAGGGGGTGGCAATCAGCCCCAGCATTTT
TRBJ2-7 | TRBV20-1 | 15 | TRBD2 | many | CSARERGGVVYEQYF | TGCAGTGCTAGAGAACGCGGGGGGGTGGTTTACGAGCAGTACTTC
TRBJ2-1 | TRBV27 | 15 | TRBD2 | few | CASSLVGGGANEQFF | TGTGCCAGCAGTTTGGTGGGGGGGGGTGCTAATGAGCAGTTCTTC
TRBJ2-7 | TRBV24-1 | 14 | NA | few | CATSDYQGSEEQYF | TGTGCCACCAGTGATTACCAGGGGTCGGAAGAGCAGTACTTC
TRBJ2-7 | TRBV12-3/TRBV12-4 | 18 | TRBD2 | many | CASSFDRRTGGSLHEQYF | TGTGCCAGCAGTTTCGACAGAAGGACGGGGGGGAGCCTTCACGAGCAGTACTTC
TRBJ2-5 | TRBV5-1 | 14 | NA | many | CASSAGPGEETQYF | TGCGCCAGCAGCGCAGGTCCCGGAGAAGAGACCCAGTACTTC
TRBJ2-5 | TRBV6-2/TRBV6-3 | 20 | NA | NA | CASRSAIGAGPQTTLETQYF | TGTGCCAGCAGATCCGCCATCGGGGCAGGGCCACAGACGACTCTAGAGACCCAGTACTTC
TRBJ2-3 | TRBV27 | 18 | NA | many | CASSLKWKAGPSTDTQYF | TGTGCCAGCAGTTTAAAGTGGAAAGCTGGACCGAGCACAGATACGCAGTATTTT
TRBJ2-3 | TRBV10-3 | 16 | TRBD1 | many | CAISDSDRDIQDTQYF | TGTGCCATCAGTGATTCGGACAGGGATATACAAGATACGCAGTATTTT
TRBJ1-6 | TRBV10-3 | 17 | TRBD1 | many | CATLRQGPSPYNSPLHF | TGTGCCACGTTAAGACAGGGGCCAAGCCCCTATAATTCACCCCTCCACTTT
TRBJ2-1 | TRBV10-3 | 16 | NA | many | CAISELQGRSYNEQFF | TGTGCCATCAGCGAATTACAGGGACGCTCCTACAATGAGCAGTTCTTC
TRBJ2-3 | TRBV7-7 | 12 | NA | many | CASSVSGGTQYF | TGTGCTAGCAGCGTCTCAGGAGGCACGCAGTATTTT
TRBJ1-1 | TRBV7-9 | 13 | NA | many | CASSLRENTEAFF | TGTGCCAGCAGCCTCAGGGAGAACACTGAAGCTTTCTTT
TRBJ1-3 | TRBV6-6 | 16 | NA | many | CASSYGVGASGNTIYF | TGTGCCAGCAGTTACGGGGTGGGAGCGTCGGGAAACACCATATATTTT
TRBJ2-4 | TRBV11-1 | 14 | TRBD1 | many | CASSRQGSKNIQYF | TGTGCCAGCAGCAGACAGGGTTCCAAAAACATTCAGTACTTC
TRBJ2-1 | TRBV19 | 15 | TRBD2 | many | CASSPSGISYNEQFF | TGTGCCAGTAGCCCTAGCGGGATCTCCTACAATGAGCAGTTCTTC
TRBJ1-5 | TRBV10-3 | 14 | NA | many | CGTRENQGNQPQHF | TGTGGAACGAGGGAGAATCAAGGAAATCAGCCCCAGCATTTT
TRBJ2-7 | TRBV28 | 17 | NA | many | CASSLLSHPSWSYEQYF | TGTGCCAGCAGTTTACTCAGTCATCCTAGTTGGTCCTACGAGCAGTACTTC
TRBJ1-5 | TRBV27 | 12 | NA | few | CASSFSGQPQHF | TGTGCCAGCAGTTTCTCGGGCCAGCCCCAGCATTTT
TRBJ2-7 | TRBV3-1 | 15 | NA | many | CASSQTSGLLYEQYF | TGTGCCAGCAGCCAAACGTCCGGGTTACTCTACGAGCAGTACTTC
TRBJ1-6 | TRBV9 | 15 | NA | many | CASSVRPRDNSPLHF | TGTGCCAGCAGCGTAAGACCCCGTGACAATTCACCCCTCCACTTT
TRBJ2-2 | TRBV13 | 16 | TRBD1 | many | CASSLQKGAKTGELFF | TGTGCCAGCAGCCTCCAAAAGGGGGCAAAAACCGGGGAGCTGTTTTTT
TRBJ1-4 | TRBV6-1 | 14 | NA | many | CASSEQPTNEKLFF | TGTGCCAGCAGCGAACAACCAACTAATGAAAAACTGTTTTTT
TRBJ2-1 | TRBV2 | 16 | NA | many | CASSEGSDRIAGEQFF | TGTGCCAGCAGTGAGGGGTCGGATCGGATAGCTGGTGAGCAGTTCTTC
TRBJ1-2 | TRBV7-2 | 12 | NA | many | CASSLAGYGYTF | TGTGCCAGCAGCTTAGCAGGTTATGGCTACACCTTC
TRBJ1-1 | TRBV7-9 | 18 | TRBD1 | many | CASSLEEGGTGISVEAFF | TGTGCCAGCAGCTTAGAGGAGGGCGGGACAGGGATTTCTGTTGAAGCTTTCTTT
TRBJ2-2 | TRBV20-1 | 13 | NA | many | CSARDPNTGELFF | TGCAGTGCTAGAGATCCGAACACCGGGGAGCTGTTTTTT
TRBJ1-5 | TRBV5-4 | 16 | TRBD1 | many | CASSLSPGQGNQPQHF | TGTGCCAGCAGCCTCTCCCCCGGACAGGGCAATCAGCCCCAGCATTTT
TRBJ1-2 | TRBV7-2 | 14 | TRBD1 | many | CASSLGGTGLSYTF | TGTGCCAGCAGCTTAGGCGGGACAGGGCTAAGCTACACCTTC
TRBJ1-3 | TRBV5-1 | 16 | TRBD1 | many | CASSLAGQGGGNTIYF | TGCGCCAGCAGCTTGGCGGGACAGGGAGGTGGAAACACCATATATTTT
TRBJ2-7 | TRBV7-2 | 12 | NA | many | CASRGAEYEQYF | TGTGCCAGCCGAGGGGCGGAATACGAGCAGTACTTC
TRBJ1-4 | TRBV6-5 | 15 | TRBD1 | many | CASSQGTATNEKLFF | TGTGCCAGCAGTCAGGGGACAGCAACTAATGAAAAACTGTTTTTT
TRBJ2-3 | TRBV27 | 16 | TRBD2 | many | CASRTGTSSSTDTQYF | TGTGCCAGCAGAACCGGGACTAGCTCTAGCACAGATACGCAGTATTTT
TRBJ2-6 | TRBV3-1 | 20 | TRBD1 | NA | CASSQVYLGGTGSGANVLTF | TGTGCCAGCAGCCAAGTTTACCTAGGGGGGACAGGGTCCGGGGCCAACGTCCTGACTTTC
TRBJ1-1 | TRBV6-2/TRBV6-3 | 13 | NA | NA | CASSFTGYTEAFF | TGTGCCAGCAGTTTTACAGGGTACACTGAAGCTTTCTTT
TRBJ2-1 | TRBV20-1 | 12 | NA | many | CSASPRLDEQFF | TGCAGTGCTAGCCCCAGACTGGATGAGCAGTTCTTC
TRBJ1-4 | TRBV7-9 | 17 | TRBD1 | many | CASSTSTQGATNEKLFF | TGTGCCAGCAGCACATCCACCCAGGGGGCAACTAATGAAAAACTGTTTTTT
TRBJ2-7 | TRBV27 | 15 | TRBD1 | many | CASSLTRTGVYEQYF | TGTGCCAGCAGTCTAACAAGGACAGGAGTCTACGAGCAGTACTTC
TRBJ2-6 | TRBV9 | 16 | TRBD1 | many | CASSTQGGLGANVLTF | TGTGCCAGCAGCACACAGGGGGGACTTGGGGCCAACGTCCTGACTTTC
TRBJ1-1 | TRBV13 | 15 | NA | many | CASSVVGGAGTEAFF | TGTGCCAGCAGCGTAGTGGGGGGCGCCGGCACTGAAGCTTTCTTT
TRBJ1-3 | TRBV12-3/TRBV12-4 | 17 | NA | many | CASSLRQPSLSGNTIYF | TGTGCCAGCAGTTTAAGACAGCCTTCACTCTCTGGAAACACCATATATTTT
TRBJ1-1 | TRBV20-1 | 14 | NA | many | CSARVTETYTEAFF | TGCAGTGCTAGGGTGACAGAGACATACACTGAAGCTTTCTTT
TRBJ2-1 | TRBV29-1 | 15 | TRBD1 | many | CSVVGQGMPVNEQFF | TGCAGCGTTGTTGGACAGGGTATGCCCGTGAATGAGCAGTTCTTC
TRBJ1-1 | TRBV6-1 | 13 | NA | many | CASEDSRKAEAFF | TGTGCCAGCGAAGACAGTAGAAAGGCTGAAGCTTTCTTT